A selection of T cell receptor beta chains follows, all from one sample in a study of shared clonotypes between healthy human individuals. This table comes from immunoSEQ multiplex PCR, and its TCRdb copy is limited to in-frame clones, with some not included. The profile shows nearly 1 million clones, about 80% of them singletons. Sequenced: memory CD4+ T cells sorted from blood. Receptor source: a man between 18 and 35 years old in good health. Both conserved end residues are part of each CDR3. D genes are given only for firm matches. Size tells how often a clone was seen (once, few, many) or the class of an expanded clone, and some rows leave it out.

D: TRBD2
J: TRBJ2-3
size: NA
V: TRBV9
CDR3: CASSVGVGGASGDTQYF
DNA: TGTGCCAGCAGCGTAGGTGTCGGGGGGGCATCAGGTGATACGCAGTATTTT

D: NA
J: TRBJ2-2
size: NA
V: TRBV5-5
CDR3: CASSLAQGRDTGELFF
DNA: TGTGCCAGCAGCTTGGCGCAGGGGCGGGACACCGGGGAGCTGTTTTTT

D: TRBD1
J: TRBJ1-6
size: NA
V: TRBV2
CDR3: CARKGQGNSPLHF
DNA: TGTGCCAGAAAGGGACAGGGGAATTCACCCCTCCACTTT

D: NA
J: TRBJ2-2
size: NA
V: TRBV9
CDR3: CASSIGKNTGELFF
DNA: TGTGCCAGCAGCATCGGGAAGAACACCGGGGAGCTGTTTTTT

D: TRBD1
J: TRBJ2-1
size: NA
V: TRBV11-2
CDR3: CASSSMVRTGFYNEQFF
DNA: TGTGCCAGCAGCTCTATGGTCCGGACAGGGTTCTACAATGAGCAGTTCTTC

D: NA
J: TRBJ2-1
size: NA
V: TRBV6-6
CDR3: CASIIGGGSYNEQFF
DNA: TGTGCCAGCATTATAGGCGGAGGCTCCTACAATGAGCAGTTCTTC

D: NA
J: TRBJ2-2
size: NA
V: TRBV6-1
CDR3: CASIIEGTGELFF
DNA: TGTGCCAGCATTATTGAGGGGACCGGGGAGCTGTTTTTT

D: NA
J: TRBJ2-5
size: NA
V: TRBV14
CDR3: CASSPTGRYQETQYF
DNA: TGTGCCAGCAGCCCTACGGGGAGGTACCAAGAGACCCAGTACTTC

D: NA
J: TRBJ2-7
size: NA
V: TRBV7-6
CDR3: CASSYQGQVQYF
DNA: TGTGCCAGCAGCTACCAGGGGCAGGTGCAGTACTTC

D: TRBD1
J: TRBJ1-1
size: few
V: TRBV7-2
CDR3: CASILTGGTEAFF
DNA: TGTGCCAGCATCCTCACAGGGGGTACTGAAGCTTTCTTT

D: TRBD1
J: TRBJ1-2
size: NA
V: TRBV4-2
CDR3: CASSQPDRGHYGYTF
DNA: TGTGCCAGCAGCCAACCCGACAGGGGGCACTATGGCTACACCTTC

D: NA
J: TRBJ2-7
size: NA
V: TRBV6-5
CDR3: CASSYGGSSSYEQYF
DNA: TGTGCCAGCAGCTACGGGGGTAGTAGCTCCTACGAGCAGTACTTC